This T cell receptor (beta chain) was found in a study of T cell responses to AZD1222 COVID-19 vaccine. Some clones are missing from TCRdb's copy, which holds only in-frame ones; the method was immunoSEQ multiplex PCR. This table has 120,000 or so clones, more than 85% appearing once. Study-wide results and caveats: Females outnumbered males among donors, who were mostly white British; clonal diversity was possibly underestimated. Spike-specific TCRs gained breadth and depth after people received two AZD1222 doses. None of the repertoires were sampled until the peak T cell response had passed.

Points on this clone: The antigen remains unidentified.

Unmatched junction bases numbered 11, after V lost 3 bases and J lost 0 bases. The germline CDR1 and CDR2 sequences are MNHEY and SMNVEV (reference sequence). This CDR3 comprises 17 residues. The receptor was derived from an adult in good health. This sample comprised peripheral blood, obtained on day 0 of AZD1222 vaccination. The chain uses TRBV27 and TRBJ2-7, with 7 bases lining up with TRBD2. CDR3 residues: CASSFWGGGRDSYEQYF. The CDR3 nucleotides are TGTGCCAGCAGTTTTTGGGGGGGAGGCAGAGACTCCTACGAGCAGTACTTC.